Reported below is one TCR beta chain. Its specificity is unknown. The sample comes from a study of T cells in Graves' hyperthyroidism and ophthalmopathy. Study details: Blood from the periphery was taken at initial diagnosis, before any treatment. Whole-study results and caveats: Ophthalmopathy was separated from stable hyperthyroidism by a 13 V-J model.

The patients, who ranged from 18 to 65 in age, presented with newly diagnosed hyperthyroidism lasting under 2 months. Template material for amplifying TCR beta CDR3 regions consisted of RNA transcripts. First-round RT-PCR with HTBI primers amplified the TCR CDR3 region. TCRdb fed the multiplex PCR reads into MiXCR, producing one record per CDR3 protein. The sample lists over 300,000 distinct CDR3 sequences, around 13% seen once, with more than 9.5% in the top ten. V was pared by 1 base and J by 0 bases, with 3 bases of the junction left unmatched. The germline V gene has CDR1 PRHDT and CDR2 FYEKMQ (reference sequence). The CDR3 runs to 17 residues.

The sequence came from a woman aged 55-70 years with Graves' hyperthyroidism. J is TRBJ1-6 and V is TRBV13; 7 nucleotides line up with TRBD1. The sample consisted of blood. CDR3 residues: CASSLAQGSSYNSPLHF. CDR3 in DNA: TGTGCCAGCAGCTTAGCACAGGGGAGCTCCTATAATTCACCCCTCCACTTT.